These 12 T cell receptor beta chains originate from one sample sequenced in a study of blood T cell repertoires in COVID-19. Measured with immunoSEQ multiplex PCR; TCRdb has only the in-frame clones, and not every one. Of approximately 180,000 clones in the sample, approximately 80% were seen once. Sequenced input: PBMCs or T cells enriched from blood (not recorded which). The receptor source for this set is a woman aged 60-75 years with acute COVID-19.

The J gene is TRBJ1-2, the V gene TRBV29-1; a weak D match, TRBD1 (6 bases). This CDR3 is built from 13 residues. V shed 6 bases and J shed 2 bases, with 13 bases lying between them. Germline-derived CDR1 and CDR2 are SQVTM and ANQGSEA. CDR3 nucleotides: TGCAGCGTCCAACAGGGAAACAACTATGGCTACACCTTC. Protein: CSVQQGNNYGYTF.

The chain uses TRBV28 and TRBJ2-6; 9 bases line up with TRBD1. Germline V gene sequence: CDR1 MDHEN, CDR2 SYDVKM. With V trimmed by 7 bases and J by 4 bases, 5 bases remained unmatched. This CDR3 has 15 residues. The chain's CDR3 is CASITGGPGANVLTF. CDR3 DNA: TGTGCCAGCATTACAGGGGGCCCCGGGGCCAACGTCCTGACTTTC.

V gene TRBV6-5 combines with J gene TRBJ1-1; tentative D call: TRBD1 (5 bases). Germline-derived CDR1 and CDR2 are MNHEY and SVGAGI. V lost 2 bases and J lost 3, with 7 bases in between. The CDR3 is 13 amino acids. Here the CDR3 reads CASSYRGDTEAFF. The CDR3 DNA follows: TGTGCCAGCAGTTACCGGGGGGACACTGAAGCTTTCTTT.

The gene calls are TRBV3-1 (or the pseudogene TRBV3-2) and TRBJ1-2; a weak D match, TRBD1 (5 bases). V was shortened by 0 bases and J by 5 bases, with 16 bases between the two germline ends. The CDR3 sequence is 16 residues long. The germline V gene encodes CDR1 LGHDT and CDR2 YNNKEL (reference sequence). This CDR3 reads CASSQDLGRVGYGYTF. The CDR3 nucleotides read TGTGCCAGCAGCCAAGATCTCGGCAGGGTGGGGTATGGCTACACCTTC.

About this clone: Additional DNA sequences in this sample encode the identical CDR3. The CDR3 loop is CASSPLSGNTIYF. The CDR3 DNA is TGTGCCAGCTCACCTCTCTCTGGAAACACCATATATTTT. This sequence joins TRBV18 and TRBJ1-3; D is unresolved. This CDR3 is built from 13 residues. Per germline, CDR1 KGHSH and CDR2 LQKENI. V was pared by 3 bases and J by 0 bases, with 3 bases between.

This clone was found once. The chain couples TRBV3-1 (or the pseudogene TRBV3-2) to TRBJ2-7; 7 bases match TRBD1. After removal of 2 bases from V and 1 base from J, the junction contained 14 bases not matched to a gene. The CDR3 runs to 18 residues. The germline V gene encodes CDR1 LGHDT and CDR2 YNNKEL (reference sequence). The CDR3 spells CASSQQDRVPPRSYEQYV. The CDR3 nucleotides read TGTGCCAGCAGCCAACAAGACAGGGTTCCCCCTCGGTCCTACGAGCAGTACGTC.

The CDR3 nucleotides are TGTGCCAGCAGCTTGGGGACTAGCGGTTACAATGAGCAGTTCTTC. As protein: CASSLGTSGYNEQFF. The chain links TRBV5-4 to TRBJ2-1; 10 nucleotides line up with TRBD2. The CDR3 spans 15 residues. With 0 bases clipped from V and 4 bases from J, the junction kept 1 base outside the gene matches. Per germline, CDR1 SGHNT and CDR2 YYREEE (reference sequence). The whole variable domain, remainder taken from reference TRBV5-4 and TRBJ2-1, is ETGVTQSPTHLIKTRGQQVTLRCSSQSGHNTVSWYQQALGQGPQFIFQYYREEENGRGNFPPRFSGLQFPNYSSELNVNALELDDSALYLCASSLGTSGYNEQFFGPGTRLTVL.

The CDR3 DNA follows: TGTGCCACACCACTCGGTGGCTACACCTTC. It encodes CATPLGGYTF. The chain is built from TRBV5-8 and TRBJ1-2; D is ambiguous. Germline V CDR1 and CDR2: SGHTS, YDEGEE. This CDR3 has 10 residues. Trimming stripped 9 bases from V and 7 bases from J, with 10 bases between.

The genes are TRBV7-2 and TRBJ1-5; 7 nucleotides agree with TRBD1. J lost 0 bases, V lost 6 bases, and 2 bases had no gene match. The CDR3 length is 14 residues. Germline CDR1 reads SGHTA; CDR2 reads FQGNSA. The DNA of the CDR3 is TGTGCCAGCAGACGACAGGGTAGCAATCAGCCCCAGCATTTT. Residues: CASRRQGSNQPQHF.

The CDR3 region is CASSLYRGKANYGYTF. In DNA form, the CDR3 reads TGTGCCAGCAGCTTGTACAGGGGTAAAGCTAACTATGGCTACACCTTC. This chain uses TRBV7-2 with TRBJ1-2; 7 bases agree with TRBD1. The CDR3 is 16 amino acids. The germline gives CDR1 SGHTA, CDR2 FQGNSA. Trimming at V came to 3 bases and at J to 0 bases, leaving 7 bases not matched to a gene.

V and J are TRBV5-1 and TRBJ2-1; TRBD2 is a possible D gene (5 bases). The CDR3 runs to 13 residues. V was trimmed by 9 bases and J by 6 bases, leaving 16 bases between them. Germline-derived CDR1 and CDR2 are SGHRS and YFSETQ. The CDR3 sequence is CATQGGSGNEQFF. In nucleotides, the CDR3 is TGCGCCACGCAAGGAGGATCGGGCAATGAGCAGTTCTTC.

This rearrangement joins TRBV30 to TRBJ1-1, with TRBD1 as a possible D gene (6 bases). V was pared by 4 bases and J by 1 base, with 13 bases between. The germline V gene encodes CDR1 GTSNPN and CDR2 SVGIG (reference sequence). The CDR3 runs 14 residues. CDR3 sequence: CAWKHYRENTEAFF. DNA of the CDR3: TGTGCCTGGAAACATTACAGGGAGAACACTGAAGCTTTCTTT.